This T cell receptor (beta chain) was observed in a study of cytomegalovirus exposure and HLA in healthy donors. General study findings and limits: CMV antigen specificity of a few CMV-associated chains was confirmed in vitro.

As to this clone: Its target is not known.

Germline trimming cut 2 bases from V and 8 bases from J; bases unmatched to any gene: 14. This CDR3 is 17 amino acids long. Germline CDR1 is SNHLY and CDR2 is FYNNEI. The PCR contained 60 Vbeta and 13 Jbeta primers. TCRdb keeps only in-frame clones here, not all; method: immunoSEQ multiplex PCR. The table has 180,000 or so clones, about 75% seen once; the top ten hold around 8.3%. The TCR was taken from a woman in her thirties or forties in good health and CMV-seropositive. Sequences were obtained from PBMCs. The chain links TRBV2 to TRBJ1-4; 7 bases align to TRBD1. CDR3 in amino acids: CASSELLGPQGGEKLFF. The CDR3 nucleotides read TGTGCCAGCAGTGAACTCTTGGGGCCGCAGGGGGGAGAAAAACTGTTTTTT. Variable domain in full (rest from reference TRBV2 and TRBJ1-4): EPEVTQTPSHQVTQMGQEVILRCVPISNHLYFYWYRQILGQKVEFLVSFYNNEISEKSEIFDDQFSVERPDGSNFTLKIRSTKLEDSAMYFCASSELLGPQGGEKLFFGSGTQLSVL.